This is a list of T cell receptor beta chains from one sample in a study of identical twins. One entry per CDR3 protein results from TCRdb running MiXCR on the 5' RACE reads. The repertoire holds a few hundred thousand distinct CDR3 sequences, with around 8.8% as singletons. This sample also belongs to another study, concerning yellow fever vaccine responses in identical twins.

Sequencing input: CD8+ T cells sorted from blood. The receptors here all came from a woman between 18 and 30 years old in good health. Both conserved end residues are part of each CDR3. Each record gives: clone size, V gene, J gene, D gene, CDR3 protein, CDR3 DNA. The D gene is left open where the match is weak. The listing skips clone size in some rows; elsewhere it reads once, few, many or a size class.

>NA|TRBV4-2|TRBJ2-7|NA
CASSQDPVLRSYEQYF
TGTGCCAGCAGCCAAGACCCTGTTCTGAGATCCTACGAGCAGTACTTC
>NA|TRBV7-2|TRBJ2-5|TRBD1
CASSTGGWETQYF
TGTGCCAGCAGCACAGGGGGCTGGGAGACCCAGTACTTC
>few|TRBV20-1|TRBJ1-5|TRBD1
CSAGAPRGQVQPQHF
TGCAGTGCTGGTGCCCCCAGGGGGCAGGTTCAGCCCCAGCATTTT
>many|TRBV9|TRBJ2-1|TRBD2
CASSRGGNEQFF
TGTGCCAGCAGTCGGGGGGGGAATGAGCAGTTCTTC
>NA|TRBV7-9|TRBJ1-1|NA
CASSIRDPGLPEAFF
TGTGCCAGCAGCATCCGGGACCCGGGGCTTCCTGAAGCTTTCTTT
>many|TRBV6-2/TRBV6-3|TRBJ2-7|TRBD2
CASSPLTSGYEQYF
TGTGCCAGCAGTCCACTGACTAGCGGCTACGAGCAGTACTTC
>NA|TRBV2|TRBJ2-7|NA
CARGSSYEQYF
TGTGCCAGAGGGTCATCCTACGAGCAGTACTTC
>NA|TRBV5-1|TRBJ2-7|NA
CASTSPWYYEQYF
TGCGCCAGCACCTCCCCTTGGTACTACGAGCAGTACTTC
>many|TRBV7-8|TRBJ2-1|NA
CASSSGDGWGENNEQFF
TGTGCCAGCAGTTCGGGGGACGGATGGGGCGAGAACAATGAGCAGTTCTTC
>NA|TRBV6-1|TRBJ2-3|NA
CASSPDSGSPDTQYF
TGTGCCAGCAGCCCCGATTCGGGGAGCCCAGATACGCAGTATTTT
>NA|TRBV20-1|TRBJ2-1|NA
CSARDIEEYSYNEQFF
TGCAGTGCTAGAGATATTGAGGAGTACTCCTACAATGAGCAGTTCTTC
>few|TRBV29-1|TRBJ2-3|TRBD2
CSVEDVREEREGPDTQYF
TGCAGCGTTGAAGACGTCAGAGAGGAGCGGGAGGGCCCAGATACGCAGTATTTT
>NA|TRBV20-1|TRBJ1-4|TRBD1
CSAREGGGWEKLFF
TGCAGTGCTAGGGAGGGAGGGGGCTGGGAAAAACTGTTTTTT
>NA|TRBV11-2|TRBJ2-3|NA
CASSFGTGTPTDTQYF
TGTGCCAGCAGCTTCGGCACAGGAACCCCCACAGATACGCAGTATTTT
>NA|TRBV18|TRBJ2-7|NA
CASSPPEKTYEQYF
TGTGCCAGCTCACCACCGGAAAAGACCTACGAGCAGTACTTC
>many|TRBV7-9|TRBJ2-1|TRBD1
CASSYRGNNEQFF
TGTGCCAGCAGTTACAGGGGGAACAATGAGCAGTTCTTC
>NA|TRBV4-1|TRBJ2-7|NA
CASSQVSPPLGYEQYF
TGCGCCAGCAGCCAAGTTTCCCCCCCTCTGGGATACGAGCAGTACTTC
>many|TRBV12-3/TRBV12-4|TRBJ2-2|NA
CASTHLAYTGELFF
TGTGCCAGCACCCATCTAGCATACACCGGGGAGCTGTTTTTT
>many|TRBV7-2|TRBJ1-5|NA
CASSLAGSGEDQPQHF
TGTGCCAGCAGCTTAGCAGGGTCAGGGGAGGATCAGCCCCAGCATTTT
>NA|TRBV5-6|TRBJ2-1|NA
CASSWRADYLSYNEQFF
TGTGCCAGCAGCTGGAGGGCCGACTACCTTTCCTACAATGAGCAGTTCTTC
>many|TRBV6-5|TRBJ2-3|NA
CASSYVGSDTQYF
TGTGCCAGCAGTTACGTGGGCTCAGATACGCAGTATTTT
>NA|TRBV28|TRBJ2-7|NA
CASILIALSYEQYF
TGTGCCAGCATTTTAATCGCCCTCTCCTACGAGCAGTACTTC
>NA|TRBV20-1|TRBJ2-7|TRBD1
CSASPSPDRAGEQYF
TGCAGTGCTAGTCCCTCCCCCGACAGGGCAGGCGAGCAGTACTTC
>NA|TRBV12-3/TRBV12-4|TRBJ2-5|NA
CASSLIGDKQETQYF
TGTGCCAGCAGTTTAATCGGAGACAAACAAGAGACCCAGTACTTC
>few|TRBV6-2/TRBV6-3|TRBJ2-7|TRBD1
CASSHRDRGQPYAYEQYF
TGTGCCAGCAGCCACCGGGACAGGGGCCAACCCTACGCCTACGAGCAGTACTTC
>few|TRBV20-1|TRBJ2-7|NA
CSATRGLGTYEQYF
TGCAGTGCTACCCGGGGCCTAGGGACCTACGAGCAGTACTTC
>NA|TRBV7-9|TRBJ2-3|NA
CASSPRVLDTQYF
TGTGCCAGCAGCCCCAGAGTTTTGGATACGCAGTATTTT
>NA|TRBV27|TRBJ2-7|NA
CASSLGANEGNEQYF
TGTGCCAGCAGTCTTGGGGCTAACGAGGGTAACGAGCAGTACTTC
>many|TRBV29-1|TRBJ2-5|NA
CSVEGWRPEETQYF
TGCAGCGTTGAAGGTTGGAGGCCCGAAGAGACCCAGTACTTC
>few|TRBV30|TRBJ2-1|NA
CAWTWPPGYNEQFF
TGTGCCTGGACCTGGCCCCCGGGGTACAATGAGCAGTTCTTC
>many|TRBV29-1|TRBJ2-3|NA
CSVRGDTQYF
TGCAGCGTTCGAGGAGATACGCAGTATTTT
>NA|TRBV29-1|TRBJ2-3|TRBD2
CSVEDGLAGADTQYF
TGCAGCGTTGAAGATGGCTTAGCGGGAGCAGATACGCAGTATTTT
>many|TRBV20-1|TRBJ2-7|TRBD1
CSASPRDRGYYEQYF
TGCAGTGCTAGCCCCCGGGACAGGGGATACTACGAGCAGTACTTC